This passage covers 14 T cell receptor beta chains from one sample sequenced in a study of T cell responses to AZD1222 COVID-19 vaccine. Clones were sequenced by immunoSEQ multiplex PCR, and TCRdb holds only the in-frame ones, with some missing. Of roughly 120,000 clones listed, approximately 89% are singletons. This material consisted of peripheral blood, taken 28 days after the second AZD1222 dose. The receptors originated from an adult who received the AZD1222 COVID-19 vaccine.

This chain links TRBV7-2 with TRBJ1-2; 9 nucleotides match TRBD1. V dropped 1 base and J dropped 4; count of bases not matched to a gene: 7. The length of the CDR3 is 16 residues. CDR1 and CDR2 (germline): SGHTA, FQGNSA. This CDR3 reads CASSLGTGAQGYGYTF. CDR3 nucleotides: TGTGCCAGCAGCTTAGGGACAGGGGCGCAAGGCTATGGCTACACCTTC.

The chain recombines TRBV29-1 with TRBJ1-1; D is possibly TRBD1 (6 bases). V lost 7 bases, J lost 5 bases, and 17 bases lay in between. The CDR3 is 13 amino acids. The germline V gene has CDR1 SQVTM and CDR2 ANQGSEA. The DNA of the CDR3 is TGCAGCGCCGGCTTGGGGGGCTGGACTGAAGCTTTCTTT. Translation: CSAGLGGWTEAFF.

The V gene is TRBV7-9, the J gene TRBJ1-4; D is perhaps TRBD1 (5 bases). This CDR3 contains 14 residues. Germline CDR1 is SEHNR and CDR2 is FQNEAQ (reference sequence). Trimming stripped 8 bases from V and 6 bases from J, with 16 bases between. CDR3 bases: TGTGCCAGCTTCGGCCAGGTGGGGGATGAAAAACTGTTTTTT. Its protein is CASFGQVGDEKLFF.

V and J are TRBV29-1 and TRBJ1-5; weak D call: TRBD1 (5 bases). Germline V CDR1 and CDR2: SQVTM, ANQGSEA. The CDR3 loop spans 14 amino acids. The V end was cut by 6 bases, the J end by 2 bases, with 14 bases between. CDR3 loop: CSVTQGNGNQPQHF. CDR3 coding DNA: TGCAGCGTGACTCAGGGTAATGGCAATCAGCCCCAGCATTTT. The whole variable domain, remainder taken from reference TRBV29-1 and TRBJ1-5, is SAVISQKPSRDICQRGTSLTIQCQVDSQVTMMFWYRQQPGQSLTLIATANQGSEATYESGFVIDKFPISRPNLTFSTLTVSNMSPEDSSIYLCSVTQGNGNQPQHFGDGTRLSIL.

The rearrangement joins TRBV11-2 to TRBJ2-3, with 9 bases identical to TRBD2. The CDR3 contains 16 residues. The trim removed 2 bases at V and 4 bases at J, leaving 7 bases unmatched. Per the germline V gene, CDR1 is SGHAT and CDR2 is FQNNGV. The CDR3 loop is CASSLNAGGPADTQYF. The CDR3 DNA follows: TGTGCCAGCAGCTTAAACGCGGGGGGGCCAGCAGATACGCAGTATTTT.

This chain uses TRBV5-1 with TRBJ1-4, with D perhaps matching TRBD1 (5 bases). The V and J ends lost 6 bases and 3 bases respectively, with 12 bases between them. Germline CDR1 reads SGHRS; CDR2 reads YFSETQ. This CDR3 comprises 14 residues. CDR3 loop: CASTALGANEKLFF. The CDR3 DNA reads TGCGCCAGCACGGCTTTGGGGGCTAATGAAAAACTGTTTTTT.

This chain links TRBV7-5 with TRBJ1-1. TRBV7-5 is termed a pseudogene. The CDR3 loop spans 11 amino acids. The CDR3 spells CARCGNTEAFF. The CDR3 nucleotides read TGTGCCAGGTGCGGGAACACTGAAGCTTTCTTT.

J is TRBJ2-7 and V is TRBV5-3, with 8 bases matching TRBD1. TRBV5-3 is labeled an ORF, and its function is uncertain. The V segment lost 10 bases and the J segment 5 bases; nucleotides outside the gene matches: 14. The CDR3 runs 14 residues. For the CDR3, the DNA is TGTGCCCGACGGGGCAAGGACAGGGTCCACGAGCAGTACTTC. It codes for CARRGKDRVHEQYF.

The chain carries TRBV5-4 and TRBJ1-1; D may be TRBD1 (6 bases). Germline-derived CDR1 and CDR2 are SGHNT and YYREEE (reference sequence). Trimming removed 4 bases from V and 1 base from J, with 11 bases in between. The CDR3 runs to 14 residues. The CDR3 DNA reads TGTGCCAGCAGCCCTACAGGGAAGAACACTGAAGCTTTCTTT. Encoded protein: CASSPTGKNTEAFF.

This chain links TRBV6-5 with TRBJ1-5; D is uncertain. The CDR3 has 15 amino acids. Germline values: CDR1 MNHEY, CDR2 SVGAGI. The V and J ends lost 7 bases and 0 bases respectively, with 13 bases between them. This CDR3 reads CASKIGGYSNQPQHF. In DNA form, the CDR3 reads TGTGCCAGCAAGATAGGAGGATATAGCAATCAGCCCCAGCATTTT.

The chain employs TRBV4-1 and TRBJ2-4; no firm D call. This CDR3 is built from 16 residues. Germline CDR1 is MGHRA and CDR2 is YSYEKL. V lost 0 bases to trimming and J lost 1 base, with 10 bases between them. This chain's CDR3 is CASSQERMGAKNIQYF. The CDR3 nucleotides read TGCGCCAGCAGCCAAGAAAGGATGGGGGCCAAAAACATTCAGTACTTC.

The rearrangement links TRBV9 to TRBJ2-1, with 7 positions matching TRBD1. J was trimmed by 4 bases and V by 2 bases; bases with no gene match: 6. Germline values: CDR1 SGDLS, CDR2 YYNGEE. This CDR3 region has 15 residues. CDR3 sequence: CASSVEGASYNEQFF. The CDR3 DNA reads TGTGCCAGCAGCGTTGAGGGGGCGTCTTACAATGAGCAGTTCTTC.

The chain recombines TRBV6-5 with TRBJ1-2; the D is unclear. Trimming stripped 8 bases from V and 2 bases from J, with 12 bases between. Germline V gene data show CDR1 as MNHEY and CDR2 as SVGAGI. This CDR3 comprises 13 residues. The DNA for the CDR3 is TGTGCCAGCGTTAGGGTAGAGAACTATGGCTACACCTTC. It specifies CASVRVENYGYTF.

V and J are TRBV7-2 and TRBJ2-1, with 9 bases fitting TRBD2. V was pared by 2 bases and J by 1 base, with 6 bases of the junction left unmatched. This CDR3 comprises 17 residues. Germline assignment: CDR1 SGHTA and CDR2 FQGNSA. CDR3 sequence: CASSLRPSGTSYNEQFF. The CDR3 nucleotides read TGTGCCAGCAGCTTAAGACCTAGCGGGACATCCTACAATGAGCAGTTCTTC.